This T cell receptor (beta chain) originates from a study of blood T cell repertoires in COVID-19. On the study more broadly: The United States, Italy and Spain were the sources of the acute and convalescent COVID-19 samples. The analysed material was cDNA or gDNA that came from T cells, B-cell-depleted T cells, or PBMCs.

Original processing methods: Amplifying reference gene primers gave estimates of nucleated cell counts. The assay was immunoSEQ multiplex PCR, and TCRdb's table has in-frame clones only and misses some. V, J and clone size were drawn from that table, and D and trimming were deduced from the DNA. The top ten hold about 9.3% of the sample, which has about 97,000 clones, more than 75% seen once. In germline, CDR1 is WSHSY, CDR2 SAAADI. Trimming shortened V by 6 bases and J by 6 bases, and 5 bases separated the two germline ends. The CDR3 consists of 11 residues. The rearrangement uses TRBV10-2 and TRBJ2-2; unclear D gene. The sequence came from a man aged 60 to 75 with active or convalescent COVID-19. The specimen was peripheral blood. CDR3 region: CASSRSGELFF. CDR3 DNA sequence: TGCGCCAGCAGCCGGTCCGGGGAGCTGTTTTTT.